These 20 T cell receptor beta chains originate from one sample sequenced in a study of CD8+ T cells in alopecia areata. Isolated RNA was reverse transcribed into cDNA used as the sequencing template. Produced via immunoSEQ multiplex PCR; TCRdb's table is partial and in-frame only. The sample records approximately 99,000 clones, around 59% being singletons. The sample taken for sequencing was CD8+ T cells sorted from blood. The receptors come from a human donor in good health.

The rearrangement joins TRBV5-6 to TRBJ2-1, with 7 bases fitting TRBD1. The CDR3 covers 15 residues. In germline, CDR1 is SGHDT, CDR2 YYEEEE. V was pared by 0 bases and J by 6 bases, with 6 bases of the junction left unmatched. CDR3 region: CASSLVPTGTNEQFF. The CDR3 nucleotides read TGTGCCAGCAGCTTGGTGCCGACAGGGACCAATGAGCAGTTCTTC. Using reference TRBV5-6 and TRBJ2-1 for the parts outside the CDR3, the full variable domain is DAGVTQSPTHLIKTRGQQVTLRCSPKSGHDTVSWYQQALGQGPQFIFQYYEEEERQRGNFPDRFSGHQFPNYSSELNVNALLLGDSALYLCASSLVPTGTNEQFFGPGTRLTVL.

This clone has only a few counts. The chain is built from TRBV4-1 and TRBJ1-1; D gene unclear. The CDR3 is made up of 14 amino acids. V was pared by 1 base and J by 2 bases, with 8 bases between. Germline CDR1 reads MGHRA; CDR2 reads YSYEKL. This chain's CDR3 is CASSQVKGNTEAFF. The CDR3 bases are TGCGCCAGCAGCCAAGTTAAGGGAAACACTGAAGCTTTCTTT.

The CDR3 loop is CAWSRGSTDTQYF. CDR3 in DNA: TGTGCCTGGAGTCGGGGAAGCACAGATACGCAGTATTTT. The chain recombines TRBV30 with TRBJ2-3; the D gene is possibly TRBD2 (5 bases). Trimming shortened V by 2 bases and J by 0 bases, and 6 bases separated the two germline ends. CDR3 length equals 13 residues. Germline V CDR1 and CDR2: GTSNPN, SVGIG (reference sequence).

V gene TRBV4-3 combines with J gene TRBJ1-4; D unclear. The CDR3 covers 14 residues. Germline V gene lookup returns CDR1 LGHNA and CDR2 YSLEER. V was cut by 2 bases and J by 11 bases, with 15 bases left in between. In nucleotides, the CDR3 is TGCGCCAGCAGCCAACGTTTTACACGAGGGAAACTGTTTTTT. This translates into CASSQRFTRGKLFF.

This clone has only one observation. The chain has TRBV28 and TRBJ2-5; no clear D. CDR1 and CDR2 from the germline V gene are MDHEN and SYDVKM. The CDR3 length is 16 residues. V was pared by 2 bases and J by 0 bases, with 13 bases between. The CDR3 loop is CASSLGSRAYQETQYF. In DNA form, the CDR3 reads TGTGCCAGCAGTTTAGGGTCACGAGCGTACCAAGAGACCCAGTACTTC.

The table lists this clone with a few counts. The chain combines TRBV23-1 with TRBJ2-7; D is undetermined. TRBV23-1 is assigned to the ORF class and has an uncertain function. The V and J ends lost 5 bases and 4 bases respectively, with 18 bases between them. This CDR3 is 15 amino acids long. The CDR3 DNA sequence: TGCGCCAGCAGTGTCAAAAAGTCTCTGGGGTACGAGCAGTACTTC. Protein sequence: CASSVKKSLGYEQYF.

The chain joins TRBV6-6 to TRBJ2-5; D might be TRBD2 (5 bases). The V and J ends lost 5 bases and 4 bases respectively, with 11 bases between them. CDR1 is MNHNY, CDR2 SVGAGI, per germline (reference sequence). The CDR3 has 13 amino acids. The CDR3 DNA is TGTGCCAGCAGTACTAGGGCTCCAGAGACCCAGTACTTC. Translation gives CASSTRAPETQYF.

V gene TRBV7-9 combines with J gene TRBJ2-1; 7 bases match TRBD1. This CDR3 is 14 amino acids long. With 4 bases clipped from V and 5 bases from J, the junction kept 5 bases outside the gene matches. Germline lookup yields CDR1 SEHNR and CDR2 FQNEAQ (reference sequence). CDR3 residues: CASSSWDSNNEQFF. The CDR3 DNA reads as TGTGCCAGCAGCTCCTGGGACAGCAACAATGAGCAGTTCTTC.

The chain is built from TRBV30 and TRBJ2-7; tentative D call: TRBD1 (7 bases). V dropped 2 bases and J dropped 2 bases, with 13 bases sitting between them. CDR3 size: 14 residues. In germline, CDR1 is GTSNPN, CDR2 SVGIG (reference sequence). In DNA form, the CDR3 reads TGTGCCTGGAGTCAGGGGGGCAAAACCTACGAGCAGTACTTC. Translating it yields CAWSQGGKTYEQYF.

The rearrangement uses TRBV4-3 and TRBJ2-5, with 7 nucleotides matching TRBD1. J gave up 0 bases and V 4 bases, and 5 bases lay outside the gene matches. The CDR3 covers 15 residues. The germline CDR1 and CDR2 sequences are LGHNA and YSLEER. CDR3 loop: CASSPKTGDQETQYF. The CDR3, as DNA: TGCGCCAGCAGCCCTAAAACAGGGGACCAAGAGACCCAGTACTTC.

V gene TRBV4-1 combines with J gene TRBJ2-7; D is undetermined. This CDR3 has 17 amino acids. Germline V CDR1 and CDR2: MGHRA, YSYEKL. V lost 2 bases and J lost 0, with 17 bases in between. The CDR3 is CASSQLPGPTSSYEQYF. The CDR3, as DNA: TGCGCCAGCAGCCAACTCCCGGGCCCTACGAGCTCCTACGAGCAGTACTTC.

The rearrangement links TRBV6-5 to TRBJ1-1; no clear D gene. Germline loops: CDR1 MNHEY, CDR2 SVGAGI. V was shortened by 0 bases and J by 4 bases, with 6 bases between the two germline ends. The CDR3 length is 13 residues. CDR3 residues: CASSYSHSTEAFF. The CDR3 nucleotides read TGTGCCAGCAGTTACTCACATAGCACTGAAGCTTTCTTT.

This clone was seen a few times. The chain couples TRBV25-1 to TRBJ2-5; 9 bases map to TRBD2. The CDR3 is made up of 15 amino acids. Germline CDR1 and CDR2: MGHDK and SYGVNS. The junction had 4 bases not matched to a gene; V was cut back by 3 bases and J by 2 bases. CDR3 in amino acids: CASSDLAGDQETQYF. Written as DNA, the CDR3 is TGTGCCAGCAGTGATTTAGCGGGGGATCAAGAGACCCAGTACTTC.

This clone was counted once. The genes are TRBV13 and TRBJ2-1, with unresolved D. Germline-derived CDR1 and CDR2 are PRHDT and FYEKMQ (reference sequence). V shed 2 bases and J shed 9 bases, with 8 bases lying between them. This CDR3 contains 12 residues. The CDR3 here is CASSLISVEQFF. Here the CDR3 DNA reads TGTGCCAGCAGCTTAATATCGGTTGAGCAGTTCTTC.

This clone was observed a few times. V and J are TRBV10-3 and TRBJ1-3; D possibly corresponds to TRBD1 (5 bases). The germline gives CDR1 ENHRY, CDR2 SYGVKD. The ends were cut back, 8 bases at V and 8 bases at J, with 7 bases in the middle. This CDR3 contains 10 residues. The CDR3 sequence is CAIGGDTIYF. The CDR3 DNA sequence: TGTGCCATCGGGGGAGACACCATATATTTT.

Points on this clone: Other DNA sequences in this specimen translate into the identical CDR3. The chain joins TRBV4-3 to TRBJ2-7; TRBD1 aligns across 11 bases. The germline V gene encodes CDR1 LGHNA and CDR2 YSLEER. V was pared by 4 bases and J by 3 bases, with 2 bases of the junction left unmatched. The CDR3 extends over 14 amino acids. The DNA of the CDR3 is TGCGCCAGCAGCCCGGGGACAGGGGGCTACGAGCAGTACTTC. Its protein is CASSPGTGGYEQYF.

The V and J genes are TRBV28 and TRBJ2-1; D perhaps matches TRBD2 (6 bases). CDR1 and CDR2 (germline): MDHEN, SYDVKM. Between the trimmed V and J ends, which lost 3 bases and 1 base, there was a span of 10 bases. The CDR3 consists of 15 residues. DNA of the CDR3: TGTGCCAGCAGTTTCGGTGGGGGGTCCTACAATGAGCAGTTCTTC. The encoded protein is CASSFGGGSYNEQFF.

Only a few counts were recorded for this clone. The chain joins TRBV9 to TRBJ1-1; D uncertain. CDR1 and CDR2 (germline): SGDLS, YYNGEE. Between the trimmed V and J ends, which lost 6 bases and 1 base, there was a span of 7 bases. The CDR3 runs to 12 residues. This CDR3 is CASNKGNTEAFF. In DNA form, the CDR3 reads TGTGCCAGCAACAAGGGGAACACTGAAGCTTTCTTT.

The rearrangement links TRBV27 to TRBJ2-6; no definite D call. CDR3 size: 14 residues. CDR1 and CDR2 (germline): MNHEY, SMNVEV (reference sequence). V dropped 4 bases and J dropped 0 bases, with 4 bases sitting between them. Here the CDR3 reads CASSYGSGANVLTF. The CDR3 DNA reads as TGTGCCAGCAGTTACGGCTCTGGGGCCAACGTCCTGACTTTC.

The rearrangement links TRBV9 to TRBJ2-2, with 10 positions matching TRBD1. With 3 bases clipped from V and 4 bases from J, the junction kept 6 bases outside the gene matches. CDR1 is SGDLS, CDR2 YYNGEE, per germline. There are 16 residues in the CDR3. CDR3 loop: CASSATRTGGTGELFF. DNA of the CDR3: TGTGCCAGCAGCGCCACTAGGACAGGGGGCACCGGGGAGCTGTTTTTT. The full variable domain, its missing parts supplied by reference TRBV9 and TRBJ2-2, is DSGVTQTPKHLITATGQRVTLRCSPRSGDLSVYWYQQSLDQGLQFLIQYYNGEERAKGNILERFSAQQFPDLHSELNLSSLELGDSALYFCASSATRTGGTGELFFGEGSRLTVL.